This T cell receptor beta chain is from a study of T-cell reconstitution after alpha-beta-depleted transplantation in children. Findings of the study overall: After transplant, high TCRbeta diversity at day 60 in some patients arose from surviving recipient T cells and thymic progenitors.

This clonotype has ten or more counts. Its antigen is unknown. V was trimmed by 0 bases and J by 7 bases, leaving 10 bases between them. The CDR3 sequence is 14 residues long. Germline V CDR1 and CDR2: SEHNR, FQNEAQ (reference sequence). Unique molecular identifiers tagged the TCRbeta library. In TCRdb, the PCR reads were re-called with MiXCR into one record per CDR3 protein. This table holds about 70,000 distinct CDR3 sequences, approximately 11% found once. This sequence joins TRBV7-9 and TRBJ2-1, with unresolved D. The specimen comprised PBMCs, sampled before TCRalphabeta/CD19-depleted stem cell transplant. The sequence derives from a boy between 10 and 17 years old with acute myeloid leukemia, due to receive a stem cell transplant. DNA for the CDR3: TGTGCCAGCAGCTTAGCGGGTAGCAATAATGAGCAGTTCTTC. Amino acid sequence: CASSLAGSNNEQFF.